A single sample is the source of the 13 T cell receptor beta chains below, sequenced in a study of human T cells and chemical hapten exposure. As for time point: patch test 1, 2 weeks after DPC sensitization. As for treatment: therapeutic diphenylcyclopropenone sensitization with weekly scalp DPC. TCRdb re-called the RACE reads through MiXCR, storing one row per CDR3 protein. The sample yields tens of thousands of distinct CDR3 sequences, about a tenth seen once. The material was whole blood, obtained in connection with sensitization to the hapten diphenylcyclopropenone (DPC). The origin of the receptors is a woman aged 45 to 65 with alopecia areata. Some clones in this sample may be carry-over from other donors' samples.

This clonotype came up a few times. V and J are TRBV14 and TRBJ2-1; D possibly corresponds to TRBD1 (6 bases). The V gene lost 4 bases and the J gene lost 8 bases, with 18 bases spanning the gap. From germline, CDR1 is SGHDN and CDR2 FVKESK. This CDR3 has 15 residues. DNA for the CDR3: TGTGCCAGCAGCCCCGGACAGACCCCCGGTGATGAGCAGTTCTTC. The encoded protein is CASSPGQTPGDEQFF.

This clonotype was counted a few times. The gene calls are TRBV28 and TRBJ2-7, with 10 bases that match TRBD2. There are 14 residues in the CDR3. After removal of 5 bases from V and 2 bases from J, the junction contained 3 bases not matched to a gene. Germline CDR1 is MDHEN and CDR2 is SYDVKM. The CDR3 is CASSRTSGAYEQYF. CDR3 nucleotide sequence: TGTGCCAGCAGTCGGACTAGCGGTGCCTACGAGCAGTACTTC.

Only a few counts were recorded for this clonotype. The V and J genes are TRBV6-5 and TRBJ2-3; the D gene could be TRBD1 or TRBD2 (5 bases each). Germline V CDR1 and CDR2: MNHEY, SVGAGI. The CDR3 covers 14 residues. V lost 6 bases and J lost 0, with 10 bases in between. This CDR3 reads CASSRDRSTDTQYF. Here the CDR3 DNA reads TGTGCCAGCAGCCGGGACCGAAGCACAGATACGCAGTATTTT.

This chain uses TRBV14 with TRBJ1-1, with a tentative D call TRBD1 (6 bases). This CDR3 is 13 amino acids long. The V end lost 2 bases, the J end lost 4 bases, and 8 bases lay between the germline ends. CDR1 and CDR2 from the germline V gene are SGHDN and FVKESK. This chain's CDR3 is CASSQNRATEAFF. The CDR3 bases are TGTGCCAGCAGCCAAAACAGGGCCACTGAAGCTTTCTTT.

The V gene is TRBV30, the J gene TRBJ2-1, with D possibly TRBD2 on 6 matching bases. The CDR3 runs 14 residues. The V gene lost 2 bases and the J gene lost 3 bases, with 11 bases spanning the gap. Germline CDR1 and CDR2: GTSNPN and SVGIG (reference sequence). The DNA of the CDR3 is TGTGCCTGGAGTCCGGGACTCTACTACAATGAGCAGTTCTTC. It yields the protein CAWSPGLYYNEQFF.

This clonotype has only a few counts. The chain is built from TRBV19 and TRBJ2-5; 13 bases map to TRBD2. CDR3 length equals 15 residues. The ends lost 10 bases at V and 2 bases at J; junction bases unmatched: 7. CDR1 LNHDA and CDR2 SQIVND come from the germline V gene (reference sequence). In nucleotides, the CDR3 is TGTGCCACCTCACCGGGACTAGCGGGACAAGAGACCCAGTACTTC. Translated: CATSPGLAGQETQYF.

The V call is TRBV19, the J call TRBJ2-7, with 8 positions matching TRBD2. CDR3 length: 18 residues. The V gene's germline CDR1 is LNHDA and CDR2 SQIVND (reference sequence). V dropped 3 bases and J dropped 2; count of bases not matched to a gene: 15. CDR3 loop: CASSIRQGRSGGAYEQYF. The DNA of the CDR3 is TGTGCCAGTAGTATTCGGCAGGGGAGGAGCGGGGGAGCCTACGAGCAGTACTTC.

This clonotype was seen many times. This chain joins TRBV6-1 and TRBJ1-1, with D unclear. V was pared by 3 bases and J by 1 base, with 12 bases between. Germline V gene sequence: CDR1 MNHNS, CDR2 SASEGT. The CDR3 has 15 residues. The CDR3 sequence: CASSDVGWANTEAFF. DNA for the CDR3: TGTGCCAGCAGTGATGTGGGGTGGGCGAACACTGAAGCTTTCTTT.

This clonotype was found a few times. The V and J genes are TRBV14 and TRBJ1-1, with TRBD1 identical over 7 bases. This CDR3 contains 13 residues. Germline V gives CDR1 SGHDN, CDR2 FVKESK. V lost 7 bases, J lost 4 bases, and 6 bases stayed unmatched. The CDR3 region is CASTRTGSTEAFF. The CDR3, as DNA: TGTGCCAGCACCCGGACAGGCAGCACTGAAGCTTTCTTT.

This clonotype was seen a few times. This sequence joins TRBV6-2 or TRBV6-3 and TRBJ2-7; 8 nucleotides align to TRBD2. V lost 6 bases, J lost 3 bases, and 7 bases stayed unmatched. This CDR3 contains 14 residues. The germline gives CDR1 MNHEY, CDR2 SVGEGT. In DNA, the CDR3 is TGTGCCAGCAGACCGGGACTAGGTTTCTACGAGCAGTACTTC. Its protein product is CASRPGLGFYEQYF.

This clonotype has only a few counts. The rearrangement joins TRBV19 to TRBJ2-1; possible D gene TRBD1, 6 bases. V was trimmed by 5 bases and J by 0 bases, leaving 14 bases between them. Looked up from germline, CDR1 is LNHDA and CDR2 is SQIVND (reference sequence). CDR3 length: 16 amino acids. The CDR3 loop is CASSRAGASSYNEQFF. The CDR3 nucleotides read TGTGCCAGTAGTCGGGCAGGGGCCTCCTCCTACAATGAGCAGTTCTTC.

This clonotype occurred a few times. The chain couples TRBV29-1 to TRBJ1-1, with TRBD1 matching over 8 bases. The germline CDR1 and CDR2 sequences are SQVTM and ANQGSEA. The CDR3 is 12 amino acids. J was trimmed by 7 bases and V by 6 bases; bases with no gene match: 7. CDR3 in amino acids: CSVDRGSSEAFF. The CDR3, as DNA: TGCAGCGTCGACAGGGGTAGCAGTGAAGCTTTCTTT. The whole variable domain, filled in from reference TRBV29-1 and TRBJ1-1, reads SAVISQKPSRDICQRGTSLTIQCQVDSQVTMMFWYRQQPGQSLTLIATANQGSEATYESGFVIDKFPISRPNLTFSTLTVSNMSPEDSSIYLCSVDRGSSEAFFGQGTRLTVV.

The chain links TRBV27 to TRBJ2-7; D not resolved. The germline CDR1 and CDR2 sequences are MNHEY and SMNVEV (reference sequence). This CDR3 has 13 residues. V shed 5 bases and J shed 5 bases, with 13 bases lying between them. The CDR3 here is CASSPRADDEQYF. CDR3 nucleotide sequence: TGTGCCAGCAGTCCGCGCGCCGACGACGAGCAGTACTTC.